These 25 T cell receptor beta chains share one sample of origin, sequenced in a study of T-cell memory formation after mild COVID-19. TCRdb fed the 5' RACE reads into MiXCR, producing one record per CDR3 protein. Among about 430,000 distinct CDR3 sequences listed, roughly 18% were seen once. Sequencing input: PBMCs or a T cell subset sorted from them (not recorded which). The receptor source for this set is a man between 18 and 29 years old who had mild COVID-19 (a few samples of this study predate the infection). Cell type and time point are not known.

The chain employs TRBV5-1 and TRBJ2-5; D ambiguous. The CDR3 is 14 residues long. V was trimmed by 0 bases and J by 1 base, leaving 7 bases between them. Germline CDR1 is SGHRS and CDR2 is YFSETQ. The CDR3 region is CASSLVSFQETQYF. The CDR3 DNA reads TGCGCCAGCAGCTTGGTTTCTTTCCAAGAGACCCAGTACTTC.

The rearrangement joins TRBV4-3 to TRBJ1-6; 7 bases are a match to TRBD1. J gave up 9 bases and V 1 base, and 9 bases lay outside the gene matches. Germline CDR1 and CDR2: LGHNA and YSLEER. The CDR3 length is 16 residues. The CDR3 coding sequence is TGCGCCAGCAGCCAAGTAGGGGCAGGGGGTCGTTCACCCCTCCACTTT. Protein sequence: CASSQVGAGGRSPLHF.

The rearrangement links TRBV6-2 or TRBV6-3 to TRBJ1-5; 12 nucleotides line up with TRBD1. V trimming: 2 bases; J trimming: 8 bases; junction bases outside the gene matches: 10. The CDR3 contains 17 residues. CDR1 and CDR2 (germline): MNHEY, SVGEGT. The CDR3 is CASSYTGQGALLEPQHF. The CDR3 nucleotides read TGTGCCAGCAGTTACACGGGACAGGGGGCGCTACTCGAGCCCCAGCATTTT.

The gene calls are TRBV12-3 or TRBV12-4 and TRBJ2-5, with D perhaps TRBD1 or TRBD2 (5 bases each). V lost 3 bases and J 3 bases, leaving 8 bases between the germline ends. The CDR3 covers 13 residues. The CDR3 is CASSFREKETQYF. DNA of the CDR3: TGTGCCAGCAGTTTCAGGGAGAAAGAGACCCAGTACTTC.

This rearrangement joins TRBV27 to TRBJ2-7; 9 bases agree with TRBD2. The V segment lost 6 bases and the J segment 3 bases; nucleotides outside the gene matches: 15. The germline V gene encodes CDR1 MNHEY and CDR2 SMNVEV (reference sequence). This CDR3 is 17 amino acids long. The DNA for the CDR3 is TGTGCCAGCAGCCTCGTAGCGGGGGAGACAGCTTACTACGAGCAGTACTTC. Its translation: CASSLVAGETAYYEQYF.

This clonotype was counted a few times. This rearrangement joins TRBV7-2 to TRBJ2-7; 7 bases are a match to TRBD2. The ends lost 1 base at V and 2 bases at J; junction bases unmatched: 5. Looked up from germline, CDR1 is SGHTA and CDR2 is FQGNSA. CDR3 length: 15 residues. CDR3 sequence reads: CASSLGGGLTYEQYF. CDR3 nucleotide sequence: TGTGCCAGCAGCTTAGGCGGGGGACTCACCTACGAGCAGTACTTC.

V gene TRBV7-2 combines with J gene TRBJ1-5, with a tentative D call TRBD1 (5 bases). Germline loops: CDR1 SGHTA, CDR2 FQGNSA. This CDR3 spans 14 amino acids. The V end was cut by 6 bases, the J end by 7 bases, with 16 bases between. The CDR3 protein is CASSRGRLGQPQHF. CDR3 DNA: TGTGCCAGCAGTCGGGGGAGGCTAGGGCAGCCCCAGCATTTT.

The chain couples TRBV6-2 or TRBV6-3 to TRBJ1-5; D gene uncertain. Trimming shortened V by 10 bases and J by 5 bases, and 15 bases separated the two germline ends. The CDR3 has 13 amino acids. CDR1 is MNHEY, CDR2 SVGEGT, per germline. The CDR3: CATKGTRDQPQHF. DNA for the CDR3: TGTGCCACCAAGGGAACACGGGATCAGCCCCAGCATTTT.

This clonotype turned up a few times. V gene TRBV25-1 combines with J gene TRBJ2-7, with a weak D call TRBD1 (5 bases). Germline V gives CDR1 MGHDK, CDR2 SYGVNS. Trimming shortened V by 4 bases and J by 2 bases, and 9 bases separated the two germline ends. The CDR3 totals 13 residues. For the CDR3, the DNA is TGTGCCAGCAGTGTAACAGGCACCTACGAGCAGTACTTC. Protein: CASSVTGTYEQYF.

The sample holds a few counts of this clonotype. J is TRBJ2-5 and V is TRBV20-1; D uncertain. Deletions cut 1 base from V and 7 bases from J, with 13 bases between. This CDR3 comprises 13 residues. Per the germline V gene, CDR1 is DFQATT and CDR2 is SNEGSKA (reference sequence). DNA of the CDR3: TGCAGTGCTAGAGTGGTCGACCCAGCGACCCAGTACTTC. Amino acids: CSARVVDPATQYF.

This clonotype turned up a few times. The chain couples TRBV28 to TRBJ2-1, with 10 bases identical to TRBD1. From germline, CDR1 is MDHEN and CDR2 SYDVKM. The trim removed 7 bases at V and 6 bases at J, leaving 9 bases unmatched. The CDR3 contains 15 residues. The chain's CDR3 is CASNPRGTGVNEQFF. The CDR3 coding sequence is TGTGCCAGCAACCCCCGCGGGACAGGGGTCAATGAGCAGTTCTTC.

This clonotype was seen a few times. This sequence joins TRBV23-1 and TRBJ2-5; 9 nucleotides agree with TRBD2. TRBV23-1 is treated as an ORF (open reading frame) with a function not yet certain. This CDR3 contains 16 residues. J lost 5 bases, V lost 2 bases, and 9 bases had no gene match. The CDR3 region is CASSQLCGGAGETQYF. In nucleotides, the CDR3 is TGCGCCAGCAGTCAACTCTGCGGGGGGGCTGGGGAGACCCAGTACTTC.

The chain has TRBV19 and TRBJ2-1, with 12 bases fitting TRBD2. This CDR3 spans 17 amino acids. V shed 3 bases, J shed 4 bases, and the junction held 7 bases outside the gene matches. Germline V gene sequence: CDR1 LNHDA, CDR2 SQIVND (reference sequence). CDR3 residues: CASSIVRTSGTYNEQFF. The CDR3 DNA follows: TGTGCCAGTAGTATTGTAAGGACTAGCGGGACTTACAATGAGCAGTTCTTC.

This chain connects TRBV19 to TRBJ2-5, with D uncertain. Germline V gene sequence: CDR1 LNHDA, CDR2 SQIVND (reference sequence). The V end lost 5 bases, the J end lost 1 base, and 11 bases lay between the germline ends. The CDR3 is 14 amino acids. CDR3 amino acids: CASSQHHSQETQYF. The CDR3 region has the DNA TGTGCCAGTAGTCAACACCACAGCCAAGAGACCCAGTACTTC. The whole variable domain, filled in from reference TRBV19 and TRBJ2-5, reads DGGITQSPKYLFRKEGQNVTLSCEQNLNHDAMYWYRQDPGQGLRLIYYSQIVNDFQKGDIAEGYSVSREKKESFPLTVTSAQKNPTAFYLCASSQHHSQETQYFGPGTRLLVL.

The genes are TRBV12-5 and TRBJ2-1; D remains unclear. With 2 bases removed from V and 9 bases from J, the gap between germline ends came to 5 bases. Germline CDR1 and CDR2: LGHNT and FRNRAP. The CDR3 covers 11 residues. CDR3 DNA sequence: TGTGCTAGTGGTTTGAGTAGTGAGCAGTTCTTC. It yields the protein CASGLSSEQFF.

Remarks on this clonotype: Germline and junction disagree at one end, which may indicate a read error. The rearrangement links TRBV18 to TRBJ1-5; 7 nucleotides line up with TRBD1. There are 17 residues in the CDR3. Germline-derived CDR1 and CDR2 are KGHSH and LQKENI. In DNA, the CDR3 is TGTGCCAGCTCACCATTCTCAGGGAGAGGGGGCAATCATCCCCAGCATTTT. Its protein is CASSPFSGRGGNHPQHF.

J is TRBJ2-1 and V is TRBV5-1; 7 positions match TRBD1. The junction had 11 bases not matched to a gene; V was cut back by 6 bases and J by 8 bases. The length of the CDR3 is 14 residues. Germline loops: CDR1 SGHRS, CDR2 YFSETQ. As DNA, the CDR3 is TGCGCCAGCACCGACGGGACAGTTAATGATGAGCAGTTCTTC. Protein product: CASTDGTVNDEQFF.

The chain employs TRBV7-9 and TRBJ2-3, with D perhaps matching TRBD1 (6 bases). This CDR3 contains 15 residues. Germline CDR1 SEHNR, CDR2 FQNEAQ (reference sequence). V was trimmed by 7 bases and J by 1 base, leaving 15 bases between them. This CDR3 reads CASTPVWGRTDTQYF. As DNA, the CDR3 is TGTGCCAGCACCCCTGTCTGGGGGCGCACAGATACGCAGTATTTT.

The chain links TRBV28 to TRBJ2-7; no clear D gene. This CDR3 region has 14 residues. The germline V gene has CDR1 MDHEN and CDR2 SYDVKM. V was shortened by 7 bases and J by 4 bases, with 17 bases between the two germline ends. CDR3 nucleotides: TGTGCCAGCACCCCCGCCCCCCCTGGGTACGAGCAGTACGTC. Translated: CASTPAPPGYEQYV.

V gene TRBV7-2 combines with J gene TRBJ2-1; TRBD1 matches 9 bases. The V and J ends lost 3 bases and 5 bases, in that order; junction bases with no gene match: 5. Germline CDR1 and CDR2: SGHTA and FQGNSA. The CDR3 totals 15 residues. Here the CDR3 DNA reads TGTGCCAGCAGCTTCACGGGGACAGGGCACAATGAGCAGTTCTTC. This translates into CASSFTGTGHNEQFF.

This clonotype was seen only a few times. The rearrangement joins TRBV7-9 to TRBJ2-1; no reliable D call. CDR1 and CDR2 from the germline V gene are SEHNR and FQNEAQ (reference sequence). V was shortened by 8 bases and J by 0 bases, with 8 bases between the two germline ends. This CDR3 has 13 residues. The DNA of the CDR3 is TGTGCCAGCGCCAACCCCTCCTACAATGAGCAGTTCTTC. It is translated as CASANPSYNEQFF. Variable domain in full (rest from reference TRBV7-9 and TRBJ2-1): DTGVSQNPRHKITKRGQNVTFRCDPISEHNRLYWYRQTLGQGPEFLTYFQNEAQLEKSRLLSDRFSAERPKGSFSTLEIQRTEQGDSAMYLCASANPSYNEQFFGPGTRLTVL.

This clonotype occurred a few times. This chain connects TRBV4-2 to TRBJ2-1; the match to TRBD2 covers 10 bases. V lost 3 bases, J lost 15 bases, and 8 bases stayed unmatched. This CDR3 has 13 residues. Per germline, CDR1 LGHNA and CDR2 YNFKEQ. CDR3 region: CASSQSTSGAMFF. Here the CDR3 DNA reads TGTGCCAGCAGCCAGTCCACTAGCGGGGCCATGTTCTTC.

This clonotype was observed at least ten times. The chain carries TRBV4-1 and TRBJ1-3, with D hard to call. The CDR3 consists of 17 residues. Germline V gene data show CDR1 as MGHRA and CDR2 as YSYEKL. V lost 1 base to trimming and J lost 0 bases, with 13 bases between them. As DNA, the CDR3 is TGCGCCAGCAGCCAAGGGAGGCAGGAGGGCTCTGGAAACACCATATATTTT. It specifies CASSQGRQEGSGNTIYF.

This clonotype occurred a few times. The chain couples TRBV27 to TRBJ2-1; D gene uncertain. CDR1 MNHEY and CDR2 SMNVEV come from the germline V gene (reference sequence). V was cut by 1 base and J by 7 bases, with 11 bases left in between. The CDR3 extends over 14 amino acids. The CDR3 DNA sequence: TGTGCCAGCAGTTTATATCCAGGACCAAATGAGCAGTTCTTC. Translated, it gives CASSLYPGPNEQFF.

This chain uses TRBV29-1 with TRBJ2-3; D possibly uses TRBD1 or TRBD2 (6 bases each). Germline CDR1 SQVTM, CDR2 ANQGSEA. Trimming took 6 bases from V and 5 from J, leaving 12 bases between them. The CDR3 length is 12 residues. The CDR3 protein is CSVRGGGDTQYF. CDR3 nucleotide sequence: TGCAGCGTCCGCGGAGGGGGAGATACGCAGTATTTT.